The 15 T cell receptor beta chains given below trace back to one sample, sequenced in a study of T cell responses to AZD1222 COVID-19 vaccine (dated by TCRdb to about 2021). This specimen's time point label, interpreted: baseline before first vaccination. The library was made by the immunoSEQ multiplex PCR assay. The source is immuneACCESS, and TCRdb retained only in-frame sequences with V and J called. Part of the clones is not carried over; for the studies checked, unresolved V genes explain less than half of this, and the remainder is unexplained. This sample is represented by approximately 73,000 clones; around 84% of them were singletons. The ten most abundant clones make up roughly 10% of the sample. The starting material was peripheral blood, obtained on day 0 of AZD1222 vaccination. The receptors come from an adult in good health.

The chain joins TRBV28 to TRBJ2-5, with D tentatively TRBD1 (6 bases). The CDR3 totals 13 residues. Trimming stripped 6 bases from V and 7 bases from J, with 15 bases between. Germline V gene lookup returns CDR1 MDHEN and CDR2 SYDVKM. CDR3 region: CASRGTFKRTQYF. CDR3 nucleotides: TGTGCCAGCAGGGGGACATTCAAGAGGACCCAGTACTTC.

The chain employs TRBV7-3 and TRBJ1-1; 10 bases are shared with TRBD1. V trimming: 4 bases; J trimming: 5 bases; junction bases outside the gene matches: 4. The CDR3 length is 14 residues. From germline, CDR1 is SGHTA and CDR2 FQGTGA. CDR3 nucleotide sequence: TGTGCCAGCAGCTCCGGGACAGGGGTAACTGAAGCTTTCTTT. Its protein product is CASSSGTGVTEAFF.

The V and J genes are TRBV5-6 and TRBJ1-2; no reliable D call. Deletions cut 2 bases from V and 8 bases from J, with 13 bases between. CDR1 SGHDT and CDR2 YYEEEE come from the germline V gene. CDR3 length: 13 residues. CDR3 sequence reads: CASSFGNLRGYTF. The CDR3 DNA reads as TGTGCCAGCAGCTTCGGCAATCTGAGGGGCTACACCTTC.

The V and J genes are TRBV11-2 and TRBJ1-1; D is uncertain. CDR3 length: 16 residues. V was clipped by 1 base and J by 4 bases, with 16 bases between them. Germline V gene lookup returns CDR1 SGHAT and CDR2 FQNNGV. The CDR3 DNA sequence: TGTGCCAGCAGCTTAGTATTGGCTAGAATAGGCACTGAAGCTTTCTTT. Its translation: CASSLVLARIGTEAFF.

The chain has TRBV19 and TRBJ2-1; TRBD1 matches at 7 bases. CDR3 length: 16 amino acids. Trimming removed 7 bases from V and 3 bases from J; junction bases left unmatched: 12. The germline V gene has CDR1 LNHDA and CDR2 SQIVND (reference sequence). The CDR3 DNA reads as TGTGCCAGTACCCCTCGGCGGGCAGGGGGCTACAATGAGCAGTTCTTC. As protein: CASTPRRAGGYNEQFF. Filled out from reference TRBV19 and TRBJ2-1, the complete variable domain reads DGGITQSPKYLFRKEGQNVTLSCEQNLNHDAMYWYRQDPGQGLRLIYYSQIVNDFQKGDIAEGYSVSREKKESFPLTVTSAQKNPTAFYLCASTPRRAGGYNEQFFGPGTRLTVL.

The J gene is TRBJ1-5, the V gene TRBV2, with D possibly TRBD1 on 6 matching bases. V was cut by 4 bases and J by 3 bases, with 7 bases left in between. The CDR3 covers 13 residues. Per the germline V gene, CDR1 is SNHLY and CDR2 is FYNNEI. CDR3 region: CASSGGLNQPQHF. CDR3 nucleotide sequence: TGTGCCAGCAGTGGGGGGCTCAATCAGCCCCAGCATTTT.

This CDR3 reads CASSLRDEPQHF. CDR3 coding DNA: TGTGCCAGCAGTTTAAGGGACGAGCCCCAGCATTTT. The gene calls are TRBV28 and TRBJ1-5; tentative D call: TRBD1 (5 bases). CDR3 length: 12 amino acids. Between the trimmed V and J ends, which lost 2 bases and 8 bases, there was a span of 7 bases. The germline V gene has CDR1 MDHEN and CDR2 SYDVKM.

This chain uses TRBV4-1 with TRBJ1-2; unclear D gene. V lost 0 bases and J 8 bases, leaving 16 bases between the germline ends. The CDR3 length is 15 residues. From germline, CDR1 is MGHRA and CDR2 YSYEKL. For the CDR3, the DNA is TGCGCCAGCAGCCAAGATTTGCAGCGTCGGTGGGGCTACACCTTC. This encodes CASSQDLQRRWGYTF.

The J gene is TRBJ2-2, the V gene TRBV25-1; the D call may be TRBD1 or TRBD2 (6 bases each). This CDR3 has 16 residues. Looked up from germline, CDR1 is MGHDK and CDR2 is SYGVNS. Trimming removed 1 base from V and 6 bases from J, with 15 bases in between. The DNA of the CDR3 is TGTGCCAGCAGTGAATGGGGGGCAGGGGCGGCCGGGGAGCTGTTTTTT. Its translation: CASSEWGAGAAGELFF.

The gene calls are TRBV5-1 and TRBJ1-2; a possible D gene is TRBD1 (5 bases). This CDR3 has 14 residues. Germline-derived CDR1 and CDR2 are SGHRS and YFSETQ. Deletions cut 6 bases from V and 8 bases from J, with 20 bases between. The CDR3 region is CASTPGTESGGYTF. In DNA, the CDR3 is TGCGCCAGCACCCCCGGGACCGAATCGGGCGGCTACACCTTC.

The chain employs TRBV11-3 and TRBJ2-1; TRBD2 agrees at 8 bases. CDR3 length: 15 amino acids. Germline CDR1 reads SGHNT; CDR2 reads YENEEA. J lost 2 bases, V lost 2 bases, and 2 bases had no gene match. The CDR3 sequence: CASSLTGGPYNEQFF. As DNA, the CDR3 is TGTGCCAGCAGCTTAACGGGGGGGCCCTACAATGAGCAGTTCTTC.

The chain recombines TRBV7-9 with TRBJ2-3; the match to TRBD2 covers 11 bases. V lost 5 bases to trimming and J lost 2 bases; unmatched junction nucleotides: 6. The CDR3 spans 16 residues. Germline loops: CDR1 SEHNR, CDR2 FQNEAQ (reference sequence). Here the CDR3 reads CASSERTSGPTDTQYF. As DNA, the CDR3 is TGTGCCAGCAGCGAACGGACTAGCGGGCCCACAGATACGCAGTATTTT.

The CDR3 spells CASSQEGIRPPSNEQFF. CDR3 DNA: TGTGCCAGCAGCCAAGAGGGGATCAGGCCCCCGTCCAATGAGCAGTTCTTC. The chain combines TRBV4-2 with TRBJ2-1; D is ambiguous. The CDR3 is 17 residues long. Germline V gene sequence: CDR1 LGHNA, CDR2 YNFKEQ. The V gene lost 0 bases and the J gene lost 6 bases, with 18 bases spanning the gap.

The rearrangement links TRBV18 to TRBJ2-1; possible D gene TRBD2, 5 bases. Trimming pared 6 bases from V and 9 bases from J, leaving 21 bases between. CDR1 and CDR2 from the germline V gene are KGHSH and LQKENI. This CDR3 is built from 15 residues. This chain's CDR3 is CASSRGQEFSIEQFF. Here the CDR3 DNA reads TGTGCCAGCTCCCGGGGTCAAGAGTTCTCAATTGAGCAGTTCTTC. Drawing the rest from reference TRBV18 and TRBJ2-1, the complete variable domain is NAGVMQNPRHLVRRRGQEARLRCSPMKGHSHVYWYRQLPEEGLKFMVYLQKENIIDESGMPKERFSAEFPKEGPSILRIQQVVRGDSAAYFCASSRGQEFSIEQFFGPGTRLTVL.

The rearrangement uses TRBV5-6 and TRBJ2-1; 11 nucleotides align to TRBD2. Germline V lookup: CDR1 SGHDT, CDR2 YYEEEE. The V segment lost 0 bases and the J segment 0 bases; nucleotides outside the gene matches: 8. This CDR3 has 19 residues. The CDR3 protein is CASSLVTSGGPSSYNEQFF. CDR3 bases: TGTGCCAGCAGCTTGGTTACTAGCGGGGGCCCGAGCTCCTACAATGAGCAGTTCTTC.